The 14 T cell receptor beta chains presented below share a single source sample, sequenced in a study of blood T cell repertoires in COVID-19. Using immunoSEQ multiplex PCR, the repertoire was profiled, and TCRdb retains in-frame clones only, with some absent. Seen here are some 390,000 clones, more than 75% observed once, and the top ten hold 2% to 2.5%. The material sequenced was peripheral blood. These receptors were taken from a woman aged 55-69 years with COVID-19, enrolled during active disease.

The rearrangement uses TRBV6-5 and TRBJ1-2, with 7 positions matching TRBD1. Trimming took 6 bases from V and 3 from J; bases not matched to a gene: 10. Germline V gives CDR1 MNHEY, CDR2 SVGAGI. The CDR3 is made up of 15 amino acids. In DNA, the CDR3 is TGTGCCAGCAGACGACAAGAGGGGGCCGACTATGGCTACACCTTC. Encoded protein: CASRRQEGADYGYTF.

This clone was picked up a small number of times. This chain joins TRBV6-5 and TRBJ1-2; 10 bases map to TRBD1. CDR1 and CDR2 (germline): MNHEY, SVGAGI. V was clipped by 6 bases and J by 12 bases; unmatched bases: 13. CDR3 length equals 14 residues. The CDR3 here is CASSPLPGQGRDTF. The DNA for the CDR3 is TGTGCCAGCAGCCCCCTCCCGGGACAGGGGAGAGACACCTTC.

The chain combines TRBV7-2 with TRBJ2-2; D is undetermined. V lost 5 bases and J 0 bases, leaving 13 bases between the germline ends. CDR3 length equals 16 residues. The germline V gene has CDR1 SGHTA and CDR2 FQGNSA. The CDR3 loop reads CASSGNNLANTGELFF. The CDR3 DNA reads TGTGCCAGCAGCGGTAACAACCTTGCGAACACCGGGGAGCTGTTTTTT.

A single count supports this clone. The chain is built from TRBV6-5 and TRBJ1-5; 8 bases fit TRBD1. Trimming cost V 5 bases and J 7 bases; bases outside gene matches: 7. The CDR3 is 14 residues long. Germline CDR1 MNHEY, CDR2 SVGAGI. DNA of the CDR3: TGTGCCAGCAGTCTCCAGGGGGCACGGCAGCCCCAGCATTTT. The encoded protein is CASSLQGARQPQHF.

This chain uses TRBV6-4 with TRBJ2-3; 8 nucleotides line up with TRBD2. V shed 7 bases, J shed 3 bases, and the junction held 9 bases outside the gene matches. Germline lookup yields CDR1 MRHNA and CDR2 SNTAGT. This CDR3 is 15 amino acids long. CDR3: CASKAAGAKTDTQYF. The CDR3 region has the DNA TGTGCCAGCAAAGCAGCGGGGGCAAAGACAGATACGCAGTATTTT.

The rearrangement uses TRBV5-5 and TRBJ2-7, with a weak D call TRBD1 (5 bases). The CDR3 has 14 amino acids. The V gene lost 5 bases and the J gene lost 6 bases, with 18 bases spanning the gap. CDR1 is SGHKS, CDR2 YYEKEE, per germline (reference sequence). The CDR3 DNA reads TGTGCCAGCAGGCTGAGGTGGGGCCCATCCGAGCAGTACTTC. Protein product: CASRLRWGPSEQYF.

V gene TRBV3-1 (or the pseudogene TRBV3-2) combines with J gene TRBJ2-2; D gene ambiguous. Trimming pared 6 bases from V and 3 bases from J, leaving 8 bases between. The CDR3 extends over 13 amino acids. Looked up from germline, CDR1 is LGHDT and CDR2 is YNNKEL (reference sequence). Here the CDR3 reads CASRIRDTGELFF. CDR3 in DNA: TGTGCCAGCAGGATACGGGACACCGGGGAGCTGTTTTTT.

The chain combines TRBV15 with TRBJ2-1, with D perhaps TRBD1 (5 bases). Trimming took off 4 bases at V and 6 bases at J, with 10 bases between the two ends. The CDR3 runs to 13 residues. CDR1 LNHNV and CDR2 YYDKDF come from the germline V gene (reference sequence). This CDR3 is CATSMTEVNEQFF. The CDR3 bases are TGTGCCACCAGCATGACAGAAGTCAATGAGCAGTTCTTC.

The CDR3 reads CASSFRAGGPPDTQYF. In DNA form, the CDR3 reads TGTGCCAGCAGCTTTCGGGCGGGGGGGCCCCCAGATACGCAGTATTTT. This sequence joins TRBV5-5 and TRBJ2-3, with 9 bases aligning to TRBD2. Germline V gene lookup returns CDR1 SGHKS and CDR2 YYEKEE (reference sequence). Trimming at V came to 2 bases and at J to 4 bases, leaving 8 bases not matched to a gene. The CDR3 is made up of 16 amino acids.

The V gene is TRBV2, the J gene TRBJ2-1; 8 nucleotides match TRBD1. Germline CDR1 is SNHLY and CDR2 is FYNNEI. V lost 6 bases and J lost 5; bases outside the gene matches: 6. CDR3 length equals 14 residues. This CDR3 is CASRRTGSHNEQFF. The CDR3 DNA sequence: TGTGCCAGCAGAAGGACAGGGTCACACAATGAGCAGTTCTTC.

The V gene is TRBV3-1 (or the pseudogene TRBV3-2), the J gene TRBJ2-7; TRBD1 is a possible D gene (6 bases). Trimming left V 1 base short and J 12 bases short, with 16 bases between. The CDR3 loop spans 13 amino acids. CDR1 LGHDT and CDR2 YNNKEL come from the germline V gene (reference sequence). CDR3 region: CASSQGSVWDTYF. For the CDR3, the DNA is TGTGCCAGCAGCCAAGGGTCAGTCTGGGACACGTACTTC.

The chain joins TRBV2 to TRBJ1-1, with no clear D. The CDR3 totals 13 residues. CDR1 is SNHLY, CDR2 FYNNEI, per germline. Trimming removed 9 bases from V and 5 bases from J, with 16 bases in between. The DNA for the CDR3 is TGTGCCAGAACTGGGGAGGGATGGACTGAAGCTTTCTTT. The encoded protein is CARTGEGWTEAFF.

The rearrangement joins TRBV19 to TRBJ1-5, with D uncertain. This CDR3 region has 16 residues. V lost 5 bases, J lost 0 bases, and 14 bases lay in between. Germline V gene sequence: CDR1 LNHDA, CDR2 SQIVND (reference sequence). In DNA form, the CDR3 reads TGTGCCAGTAGTGGGCGGGCAGCGGCTAGCAATCAGCCCCAGCATTTT. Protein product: CASSGRAAASNQPQHF.

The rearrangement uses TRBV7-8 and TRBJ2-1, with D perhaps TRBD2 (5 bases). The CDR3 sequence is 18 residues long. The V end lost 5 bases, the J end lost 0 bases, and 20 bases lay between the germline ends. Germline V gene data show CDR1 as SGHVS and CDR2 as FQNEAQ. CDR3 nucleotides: TGTGCCAGCAGCCCTTCCCGTCGACTACAGAGCTCCTACAATGAGCAGTTCTTC. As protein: CASSPSRRLQSSYNEQFF.